This T cell receptor (beta chain) is drawn from a study of circulating CD8 cells and anti-PD-1 response in melanoma. CDR1 SNHLY and CDR2 FYNNEI come from the germline V gene. The CDR3 is 15 residues long. Trimming at V came to 7 bases and at J to 6 bases, leaving 9 bases not matched to a gene. From live CD3+CD8+TCRalphabeta+ cells, four PD-1 and/or TIGIT subsets were sorted. The study's findings and limits: Published repertoire comparisons used only baseline and M1 samples.

Judged by abundance, this clonotype is large. Antigen: not known. Using around 14 ng of total RNA, TCR libraries were made with the QIAseq Immune Repertoire TCR panel. Each CDR3 protein is one row after TCRdb ran MiXCR on the reads. Here the sample spans around 1,200 distinct CDR3 sequences, roughly 6.7% being singletons. This clonotype originated in a human donor with melanoma. Here the sequenced sample was CD8+ T cells from PBMCs, taken at baseline or after one month of anti-PD-1 therapy (not recorded which). V is TRBV2 and J is TRBJ2-1, with 10 nucleotides matching TRBD2. Written as DNA, the CDR3 is TGTGCCAGCATCCCCCAGCGGGGGGGGGTCAATGAGCAGTTCTTC. It is translated as CASIPQRGGVNEQFF.